What follows is one T cell receptor (beta chain) and its context. As yet, its antigen is unknown. This entry is derived from a study of T cell responses to AZD1222 COVID-19 vaccine. Study outcomes and limitations: AZD1222 recipients seropositive at baseline numbered only 6 or 7. Repertoires were obtained only post-peak T cell response.

Sequenced by immunoSEQ multiplex PCR; TCRdb stores in-frame clones only, minus some. This sample carries about 86,000 clones, roughly 90% of them seen once, and the ten largest clones take approximately 5%. This receptor was identified in an adult who received the AZD1222 COVID-19 vaccine. Sequenced material: peripheral blood, taken 28 days after the second AZD1222 dose.

The CDR3 loop reads CASSLGDGSLYEQYF. The DNA for the CDR3 is TGCGCCAGCAGCTTGGGTGACGGCTCCCTGTACGAGCAGTACTTC. The chain has TRBV5-1 and TRBJ2-7; D gene ambiguous. Trimming removed 0 bases at V and 4 bases at J, with 14 bases between. Germline V lookup: CDR1 SGHRS, CDR2 YFSETQ. This CDR3 contains 15 residues.